This T cell receptor (beta chain) is drawn from a study of shared clonotypes between healthy human individuals. Study conclusions and caveats: A few donors had about 5% of their naive CD4 clonotypes in common. In the sorted subsets, rarefaction showed sequencing was incomplete despite large depth.

Notes on this clone: Its antigen remains unidentified.

This CDR3 comprises 14 residues. Germline-derived CDR1 and CDR2 are SGHTA and FQGTGA. Germline trimming cut 5 bases from V and 6 bases from J; bases unmatched to any gene: 8. Each replicate PCR on the sorted subsets used about 0.2 ug DNA (around 30,000 T cell genomes). Clones were read by immunoSEQ multiplex PCR, and TCRdb kept only the in-frame ones, dropping some. The table lists 1.6 million or so clones, less than 99% of them singletons. The sequence derives from a man younger than 40 in good health. Sequencing was done on a sample of naive CD4+ T cells sorted from blood. Subset described: CD45RA+ positively selected. This rearrangement joins TRBV7-3 to TRBJ2-7; 9 nucleotides line up with TRBD2. Here the CDR3 reads CASSPGLADPEQYF. The DNA of the CDR3 is TGTGCCAGCAGCCCGGGACTAGCAGACCCCGAGCAGTACTTC.